Shown below are 9 T cell receptor beta chains from a single sample sequenced in a study of blood T cell repertoires in COVID-19 (dated by TCRdb to 2020 to 2022). The library was built by means of the immunoSEQ multiplex PCR assay. The immuneACCESS repertoire file appears here via TCRdb, limited to in-frame rearrangements. These files lack a portion of the clones; in checked studies, under half of the deficit traces to unresolved V genes, and the cause of the others is not known. In all, the sample holds roughly 410,000 clones, and about 89% of those were seen once. 2% to 2.5% of the sample belongs to the ten largest clones. The sequenced sample consisted of peripheral blood. The receptors derive from a woman aged 55-75 years with COVID-19, enrolled during active disease.

The V and J genes are TRBV3-1 (or the pseudogene TRBV3-2) and TRBJ1-1; D not certain. The CDR3 is 13 residues long. Between the trimmed V and J ends, which lost 0 bases and 6 bases, there was a span of 8 bases. The V gene's germline CDR1 is LGHDT and CDR2 YNNKEL (reference sequence). This chain's CDR3 is CASSQEPSAEAFF. The CDR3 DNA follows: TGTGCCAGCAGCCAAGAACCCTCAGCTGAAGCTTTCTTT.

The chain couples TRBV28 to TRBJ1-4; D might be TRBD1 (6 bases). Germline V lookup: CDR1 MDHEN, CDR2 SYDVKM. The V gene lost 6 bases and the J gene lost 4 bases, with 9 bases spanning the gap. CDR3 length equals 13 residues. The CDR3 DNA follows: TGTGCCAGCAGGGGGGCCAATAATGAAAAACTGTTTTTT. Translation: CASRGANNEKLFF.

CDR3 bases: TGTGCCAGCATGACGGACAGGGCGGAAAACATTCAGTACTTC. Encoded protein: CASMTDRAENIQYF. V usage is TRBV2 and J usage is TRBJ2-4; 8 nucleotides align to TRBD1. The germline CDR1 and CDR2 sequences are SNHLY and FYNNEI. The CDR3 has 14 residues. Trimming removed 7 bases from V and 5 bases from J; junction bases left unmatched: 7. Using reference TRBV2 and TRBJ2-4 for the parts outside the CDR3, the full variable domain is EPEVTQTPSHQVTQMGQEVILRCVPISNHLYFYWYRQILGQKVEFLVSFYNNEISEKSEIFDDQFSVERPDGSNFTLKIRSTKLEDSAMYFCASMTDRAENIQYFGAGTRLSVL.

This sequence joins TRBV5-1 and TRBJ1-1, with 7 bases fitting TRBD1. Trimming removed 3 bases from V and 3 bases from J; junction bases left unmatched: 8. The CDR3 is 15 residues long. From germline, CDR1 is SGHRS and CDR2 YFSETQ. In DNA, the CDR3 is TGCGCCAGCAGCTACCGACAGGGAAGGGACACTGAAGCTTTCTTT. As protein: CASSYRQGRDTEAFF. Full variable domain (outside the CDR3, taken from reference TRBV5-1 and TRBJ1-1): KAGVTQTPRYLIKTRGQQVTLSCSPISGHRSVSWYQQTPGQGLQFLFEYFSETQRNKGNFPGRFSGRQFSNSRSEMNVSTLELGDSALYLCASSYRQGRDTEAFFGQGTRLTVV.

V and J are TRBV5-1 and TRBJ2-2; maybe TRBD1 (5 bases). This CDR3 contains 15 residues. The V end was cut by 0 bases, the J end by 3 bases, with 9 bases between. Germline V lookup: CDR1 SGHRS, CDR2 YFSETQ. DNA for the CDR3: TGCGCCAGCAGCTTGGGGGGCCCGGACACCGGGGAGCTGTTTTTT. Its translation is CASSLGGPDTGELFF.

The CDR3 nucleotides are TGTGCCAGCAGCTTAGAAGGAGGGAGGTACAATGAGCAGTTCTTC. Its translation is CASSLEGGRYNEQFF. V and J are TRBV11-3 and TRBJ2-1, with D perhaps TRBD2 (6 bases). Per the germline V gene, CDR1 is SGHNT and CDR2 is YENEEA. Trimming cost V 0 bases and J 4 bases, with 10 bases left between them. This CDR3 spans 15 amino acids. Drawing the rest from reference TRBV11-3 and TRBJ2-1, the complete variable domain is EAGVVQSPRYKIIEKKQPVAFWCNPISGHNTLYWYLQNLGQGPELLIRYENEEAVDDSQLPKDRFSAERLKGVDSTLKIQPAELGDSAVYLCASSLEGGRYNEQFFGPGTRLTVL.

This chain uses TRBV5-1 with TRBJ2-5, with TRBD2 identical over 11 bases. This CDR3 region has 16 residues. J lost 4 bases, V lost 5 bases, and 10 bases had no gene match. The germline V gene has CDR1 SGHRS and CDR2 YFSETQ. In nucleotides, the CDR3 is TGCGCCAGCAGACCCGGGACTAGCGGCCTCATAGAGACCCAGTACTTC. Translation gives CASRPGTSGLIETQYF.

The sample holds one count of this clone. This chain connects TRBV2 to TRBJ2-7; 8 bases are a match to TRBD1. The length of the CDR3 is 14 residues. J gave up 3 bases and V 8 bases, and 9 bases lay outside the gene matches. Germline assignment: CDR1 SNHLY and CDR2 FYNNEI. In DNA form, the CDR3 reads TGTGCCAGCCGAGGGGACAGGTATATCTACGAGCAGTACTTC. Its protein is CASRGDRYIYEQYF.

This chain joins TRBV28 and TRBJ1-3; no reliable D call. Trimming left V 8 bases short and J 1 base short, with 12 bases between. The germline V gene encodes CDR1 MDHEN and CDR2 SYDVKM. The CDR3 loop spans 14 amino acids. The CDR3 DNA sequence: TGTGCCAGCGCCGGTCCGGTTTCTGGAAACACCATATATTTT. Protein: CASAGPVSGNTIYF.